The clone carrying this T cell receptor beta chain has just a few counts. Its antigen is as yet unknown. From germline, CDR1 is SGHNT and CDR2 YENEEA. The germline V and J ends were trimmed by 4 bases and 2 bases, with 14 bases remaining between them. The CDR3 length is 16 residues. Clones were read by immunoSEQ multiplex PCR, and TCRdb kept only the in-frame ones, dropping some. Of some 720 clones detected, roughly 79% appear once; the ten largest clones hold roughly 40%. This entry is derived from a study of primary melanoma T cells and metastatic recurrence. As for the study in general: These T2 to T4 primary melanomas had thickness greater than 1 mm.

Whole-study findings and limits: The authors suggested a successful antitumor T-cell response can exist in primary melanoma. Independent of thickness, ulceration, mitotic rate and age, T-cell fraction reportedly predicted outcome. T-cell fraction over 20% seemed protective regardless of ulceration or nodes.

The receptor's source is a human donor with melanoma. Sequencing was carried out using melanoma tumor tissue. The chain couples TRBV11-3 to TRBJ2-2, with D tentatively TRBD2 (5 bases). The CDR3: CASSSKPGSNTGELFF. As DNA, the CDR3 is TGTGCCAGCAGCTCAAAACCGGGATCCAACACCGGGGAGCTGTTTTTT.